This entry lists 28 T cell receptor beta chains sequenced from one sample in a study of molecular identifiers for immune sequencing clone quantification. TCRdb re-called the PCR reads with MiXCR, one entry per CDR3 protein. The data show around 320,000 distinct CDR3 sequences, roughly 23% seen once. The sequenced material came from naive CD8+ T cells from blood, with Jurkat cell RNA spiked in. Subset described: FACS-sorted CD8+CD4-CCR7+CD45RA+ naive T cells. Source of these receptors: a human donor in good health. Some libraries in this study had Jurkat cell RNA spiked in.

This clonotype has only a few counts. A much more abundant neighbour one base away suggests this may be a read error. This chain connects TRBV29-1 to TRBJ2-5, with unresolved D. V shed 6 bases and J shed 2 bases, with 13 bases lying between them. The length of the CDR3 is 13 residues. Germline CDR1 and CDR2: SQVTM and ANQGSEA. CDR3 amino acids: CSVRLQEQETQYF. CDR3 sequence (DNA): TGCAGCGTCCGTTTGCAGGAGCAAGAGACCCAGTACTTC.

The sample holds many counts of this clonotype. CDR3 in DNA: TGTGCCAGCAGCTTATCCGCGACTAGCGGGAGACCCGCAGATACGCAGTATTTT. Its translation is CASSLSATSGRPADTQYF. The rearrangement uses TRBV7-6 and TRBJ2-3; 12 bases align to TRBD2. The CDR3 covers 18 residues. Germline V gene data show CDR1 as SGHVS and CDR2 as FNYEAQ. V shed 2 bases, J shed 4 bases, and the junction held 10 bases outside the gene matches.

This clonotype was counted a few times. The CDR3 DNA reads as TGTGCCAGCGGACAGTCTAGGGGGAATTCACCCCTCCACTTT. Protein: CASGQSRGNSPLHF. J is TRBJ1-6 and V is TRBV19; D possibly corresponds to TRBD1 (6 bases). The V gene's germline CDR1 is LNHDA and CDR2 SQIVND (reference sequence). The CDR3 has 14 residues. The V end was cut by 9 bases, the J end by 7 bases, with 16 bases between.

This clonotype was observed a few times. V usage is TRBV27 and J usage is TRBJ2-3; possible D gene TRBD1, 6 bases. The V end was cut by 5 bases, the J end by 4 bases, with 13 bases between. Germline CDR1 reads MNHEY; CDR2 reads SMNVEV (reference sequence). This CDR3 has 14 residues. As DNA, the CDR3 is TGTGCCAGCAGTACACAACAGGGTTCAGATACGCAGTATTTT. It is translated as CASSTQQGSDTQYF.

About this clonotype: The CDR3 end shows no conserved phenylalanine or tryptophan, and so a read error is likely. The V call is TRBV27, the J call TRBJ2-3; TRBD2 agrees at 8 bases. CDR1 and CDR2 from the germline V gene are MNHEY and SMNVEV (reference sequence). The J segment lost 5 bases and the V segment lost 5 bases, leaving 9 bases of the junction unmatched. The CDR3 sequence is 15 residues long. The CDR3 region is CASSRASGGLDTQYL. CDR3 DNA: TGTGCCAGCAGTCGGGCCAGCGGGGGTCTAGATACGCAGTATCTT.

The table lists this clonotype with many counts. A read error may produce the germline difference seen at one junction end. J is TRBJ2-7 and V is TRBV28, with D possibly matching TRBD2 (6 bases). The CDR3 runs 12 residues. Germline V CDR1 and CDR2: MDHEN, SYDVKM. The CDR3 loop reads CASSPPLAGIIF. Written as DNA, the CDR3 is TGTGCCAGCAGTCCTCCCTTGGCGGGAATCATCTTC.

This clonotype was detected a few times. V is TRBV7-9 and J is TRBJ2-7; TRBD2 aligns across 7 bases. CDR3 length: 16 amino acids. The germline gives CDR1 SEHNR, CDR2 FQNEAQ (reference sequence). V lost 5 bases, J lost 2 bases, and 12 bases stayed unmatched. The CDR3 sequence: CASSPGSAGVTYEQYF. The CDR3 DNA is TGTGCCAGCAGCCCCGGGTCGGCGGGGGTCACCTACGAGCAGTACTTC.

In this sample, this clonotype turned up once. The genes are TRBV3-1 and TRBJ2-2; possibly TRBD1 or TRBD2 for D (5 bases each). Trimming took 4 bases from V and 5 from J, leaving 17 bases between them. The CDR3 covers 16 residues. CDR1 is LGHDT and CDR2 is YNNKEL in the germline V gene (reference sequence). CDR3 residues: CASSPAPGHVTGELFF. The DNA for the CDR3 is TGTGCCAGCAGCCCGGCACCGGGGCATGTAACCGGGGAGCTGTTTTTT. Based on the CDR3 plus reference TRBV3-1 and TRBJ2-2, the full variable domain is DTAVSQTPKYLVTQMGNDKSIKCEQNLGHDTMYWYKQDSKKFLKIMFSYNNKELIINETVPNRFSPKSPDKAHLNLHINSLELGDSAVYFCASSPAPGHVTGELFFGEGSRLTVL.

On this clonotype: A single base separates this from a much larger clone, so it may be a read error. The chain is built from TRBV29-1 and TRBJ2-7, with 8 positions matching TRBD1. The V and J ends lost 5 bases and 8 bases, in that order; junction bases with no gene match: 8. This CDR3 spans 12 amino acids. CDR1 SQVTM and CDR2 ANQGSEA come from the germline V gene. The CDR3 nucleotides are TGCAGCGTTTTGACAGGGGAACACAAGCAGTACTTC. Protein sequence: CSVLTGEHKQYF.

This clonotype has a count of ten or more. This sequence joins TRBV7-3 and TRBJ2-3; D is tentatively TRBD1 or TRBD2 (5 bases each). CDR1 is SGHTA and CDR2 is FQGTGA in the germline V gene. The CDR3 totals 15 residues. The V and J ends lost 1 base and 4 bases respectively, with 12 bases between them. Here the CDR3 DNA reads TGTGCCAGCAGCTTAATTGGGGGTGTATCAGATACGCAGTATTTT. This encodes CASSLIGGVSDTQYF. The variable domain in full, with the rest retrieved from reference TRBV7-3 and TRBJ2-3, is GAGVSQTPSNKVTEKGKYVELRCDPISGHTALYWYRQSLGQGPEFLIYFQGTGAADDSGLPNDRFFAVRPEGSVSTLKIQRTERGDSAVYLCASSLIGGVSDTQYFGPGTRLTVL.

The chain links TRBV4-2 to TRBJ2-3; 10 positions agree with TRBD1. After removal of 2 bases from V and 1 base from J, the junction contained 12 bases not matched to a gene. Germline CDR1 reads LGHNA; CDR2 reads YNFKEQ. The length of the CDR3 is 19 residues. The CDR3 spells CASSQLTLGTGVGTDTQYF. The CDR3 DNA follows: TGTGCCAGCAGCCAATTAACCCTCGGGACAGGGGTTGGCACAGATACGCAGTATTTT.

The CDR3 loop reads CAGLPQAANEKLFF. The CDR3 region has the DNA TGTGCCGGACTCCCACAAGCAGCTAATGAAAAACTGTTTTTT. The chain is built from TRBV2 and TRBJ1-4; unclear D gene. Germline V gives CDR1 SNHLY, CDR2 FYNNEI. V was shortened by 11 bases and J by 3 bases, with 16 bases between the two germline ends. The length of the CDR3 is 14 residues.

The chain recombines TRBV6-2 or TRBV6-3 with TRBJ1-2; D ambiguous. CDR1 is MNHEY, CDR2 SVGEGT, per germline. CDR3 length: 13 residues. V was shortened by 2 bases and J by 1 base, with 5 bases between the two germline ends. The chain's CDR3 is CASSYASNYGYTF. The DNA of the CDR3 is TGTGCCAGCAGTTACGCGAGTAACTATGGCTACACCTTC.

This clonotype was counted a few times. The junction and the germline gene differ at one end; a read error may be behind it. The CDR3 coding sequence is TGTGCCAGCTCACCACAGGGACAGAGCACAGGTACGCAGTATTTT. Protein sequence: CASSPQGQSTGTQYF. The chain combines TRBV18 with TRBJ2-3; 7 bases agree with TRBD1. Germline V lookup: CDR1 KGHSH, CDR2 LQKENI. There are 15 residues in the CDR3.

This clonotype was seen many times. CDR3 in amino acids: CASSSQTGGGVEDTEAFF. Written as DNA, the CDR3 is TGCGCCAGCAGCTCGCAGACAGGGGGCGGAGTGGAAGACACTGAAGCTTTCTTT. This rearrangement joins TRBV5-1 to TRBJ1-1, with 10 bases aligning to TRBD1. Germline CDR1 SGHRS, CDR2 YFSETQ. Trimming at V came to 3 bases and at J to 3 bases, leaving 14 bases not matched to a gene. CDR3 length: 18 amino acids.

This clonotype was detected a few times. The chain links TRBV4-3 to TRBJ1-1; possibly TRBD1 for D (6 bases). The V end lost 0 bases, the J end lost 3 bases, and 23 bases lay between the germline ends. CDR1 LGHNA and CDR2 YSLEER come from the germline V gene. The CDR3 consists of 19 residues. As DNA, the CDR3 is TGCGCCAGCAGCCAAGATCGGGGGCCAGGGGATTATGTGTACACTGAAGCTTTCTTT. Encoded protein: CASSQDRGPGDYVYTEAFF.

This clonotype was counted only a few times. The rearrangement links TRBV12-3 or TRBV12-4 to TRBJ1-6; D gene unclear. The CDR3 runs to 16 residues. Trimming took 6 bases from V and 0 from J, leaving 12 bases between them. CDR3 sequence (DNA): TGTGCCAGCAGCCCTGAAATTAGCTCCTATAATTCACCCCTCCACTTT. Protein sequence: CASSPEISSYNSPLHF.

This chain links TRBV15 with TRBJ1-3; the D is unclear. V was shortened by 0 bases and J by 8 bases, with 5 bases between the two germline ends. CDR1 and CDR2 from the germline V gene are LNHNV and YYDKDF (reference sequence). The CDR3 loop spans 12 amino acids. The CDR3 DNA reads TGTGCCACCAGCAGAGATCTGGACACCATATATTTT. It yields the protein CATSRDLDTIYF.

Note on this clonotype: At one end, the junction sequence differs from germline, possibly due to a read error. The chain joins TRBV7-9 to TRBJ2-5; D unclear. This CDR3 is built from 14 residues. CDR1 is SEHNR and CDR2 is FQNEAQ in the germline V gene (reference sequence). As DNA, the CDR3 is TGTGCCAGCAGCTTAGCTTTCCAGCAAGAGCCCCAGTACTTC. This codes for CASSLAFQQEPQYF.

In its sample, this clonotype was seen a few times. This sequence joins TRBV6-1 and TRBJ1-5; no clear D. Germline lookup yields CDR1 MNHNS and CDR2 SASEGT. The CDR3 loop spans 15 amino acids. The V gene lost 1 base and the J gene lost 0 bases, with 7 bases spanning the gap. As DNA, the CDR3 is TGTGCCAGCAGTGAAGTTTCGTATAGCAATCAGCCCCAGCATTTT. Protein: CASSEVSYSNQPQHF.

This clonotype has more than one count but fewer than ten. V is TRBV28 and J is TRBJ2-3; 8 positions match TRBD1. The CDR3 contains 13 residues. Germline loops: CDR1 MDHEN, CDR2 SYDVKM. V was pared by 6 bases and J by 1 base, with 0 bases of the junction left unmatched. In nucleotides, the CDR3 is TGTGCCAGCAGGGGACAGGGCACAGATACGCAGTATTTT. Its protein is CASRGQGTDTQYF.

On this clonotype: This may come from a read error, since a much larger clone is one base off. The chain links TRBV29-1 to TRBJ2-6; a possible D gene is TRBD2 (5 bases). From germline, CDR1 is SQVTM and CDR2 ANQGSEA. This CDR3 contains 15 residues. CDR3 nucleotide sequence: TGCGGCGTTGTAGAGGGTAGCTCTGGGGCCAACGTCCTGACTTTC. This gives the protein CGVVEGSSGANVLTF.

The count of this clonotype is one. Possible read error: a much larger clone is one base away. The CDR3 spells CASTSRSADSDTQYF. As DNA, the CDR3 is TGTGCCAGCACTTCAAGGAGTGCAGACTCAGATACGCAGTATTTT. The chain recombines TRBV12-3 or TRBV12-4 with TRBJ2-3; no reliable D call. This CDR3 is 15 amino acids long. V was trimmed by 7 bases and J by 4 bases, leaving 18 bases between them.

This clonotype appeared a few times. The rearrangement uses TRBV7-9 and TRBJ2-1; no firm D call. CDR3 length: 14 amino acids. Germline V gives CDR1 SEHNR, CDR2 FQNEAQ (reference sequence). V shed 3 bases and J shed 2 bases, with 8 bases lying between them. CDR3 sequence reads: CASSFVRTYNEQFF. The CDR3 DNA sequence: TGTGCCAGCAGCTTCGTCCGGACCTACAATGAGCAGTTCTTC.

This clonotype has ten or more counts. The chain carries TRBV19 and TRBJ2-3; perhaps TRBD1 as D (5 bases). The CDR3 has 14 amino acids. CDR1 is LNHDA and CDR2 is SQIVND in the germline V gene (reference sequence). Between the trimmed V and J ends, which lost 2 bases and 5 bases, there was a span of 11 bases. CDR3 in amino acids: CASSISEQGDTQYF. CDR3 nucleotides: TGTGCCAGTAGTATATCGGAGCAGGGAGATACGCAGTATTTT.

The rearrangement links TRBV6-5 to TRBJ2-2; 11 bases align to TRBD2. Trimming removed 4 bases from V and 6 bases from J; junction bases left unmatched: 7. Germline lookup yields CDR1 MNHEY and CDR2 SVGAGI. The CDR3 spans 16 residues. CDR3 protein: CASSSGLAVVSGELFF. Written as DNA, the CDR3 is TGTGCCAGCAGTTCGGGACTAGCGGTAGTCTCCGGGGAGCTGTTTTTT.

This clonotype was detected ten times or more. As DNA, the CDR3 is TGTGCCAGCAGTTTCTCCCCGAGGACAGGGGTATCCTACGAGCAGTACTTC. It encodes CASSFSPRTGVSYEQYF. The chain couples TRBV28 to TRBJ2-7; 9 bases match TRBD1. CDR1 and CDR2 (germline): MDHEN, SYDVKM. Trimming at V came to 3 bases and at J to 1 base, leaving 10 bases not matched to a gene. This CDR3 is built from 17 residues.

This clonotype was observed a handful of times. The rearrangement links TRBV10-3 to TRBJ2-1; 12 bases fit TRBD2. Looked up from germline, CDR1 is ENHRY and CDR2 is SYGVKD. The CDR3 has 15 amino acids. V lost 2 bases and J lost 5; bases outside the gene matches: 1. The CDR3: CAISERLAGDNEQFF. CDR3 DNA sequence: TGTGCCATCAGTGAGAGACTAGCGGGGGACAATGAGCAGTTCTTC.